This TCR beta chain was captured in a study of shared clonotypes between healthy human individuals. Study-wide context: Researchers assigned three CD4 naive, three CD4 memory, two CD8 naive and one CD8 memory plate to each donor.

CDR3 length: 12 residues. Germline CDR1 SQVTM, CDR2 ANQGSEA. The V end lost 4 bases, the J end lost 9 bases, and 13 bases lay between the germline ends. Here immunoSEQ multiplex PCR was the method, and the copy in TCRdb shows in-frame clones only, minus some. The data hold some 1,900,000 clones, with over 85% observed a single time. Naive CD8 populations comprised CD45RO-negative cells positively selected for CCR7, excluding terminally differentiated effector memory CD45RA+ cells. Only Caucasian adults living in Nashville, Tennessee made up the donor group. Input material: naive CD8+ T cells sorted from blood. The rearrangement joins TRBV29-1 to TRBJ1-3; a possible D gene is TRBD1 (5 bases). The source is a man aged 18 to 30 in good health. The CDR3 protein is CSVAPFGGTIYF. The DNA of the CDR3 is TGCAGCGTTGCCCCCTTCGGGGGCACCATATATTTT.